One sample yielded the 9 T cell receptor beta chains listed below, sequenced in a study of cytotoxic CD8 clonotypes in ibrutinib-treated CLL. Profiling relied on immunoSEQ multiplex PCR, and the TCRdb table lists in-frame clones only, not all of them. Found here are roughly 100,000 clones, approximately 82% of them singletons; the top ten hold 25% to 40%. Here the sequenced sample was PBMCs, taken after 12 months of ibrutinib treatment. These receptors all stem from a human donor with chronic lymphocytic leukemia.

Ten or more counts support this clone. This rearrangement joins TRBV30 to TRBJ1-6; D perhaps matches TRBD1 (5 bases). The length of the CDR3 is 15 residues. The V gene's germline CDR1 is GTSNPN and CDR2 SVGIG (reference sequence). V was pared by 1 base and J by 10 bases, with 17 bases between. CDR3 in DNA: TGTGCCTGGAGTGCCCCGGCAGGGCAAAGCTCACCCCTCCACTTT. It is translated as CAWSAPAGQSSPLHF.

The rearrangement joins TRBV4-1 to TRBJ2-2; no reliable D call. Germline-derived CDR1 and CDR2 are MGHRA and YSYEKL. This CDR3 region has 14 residues. The V end was cut by 4 bases, the J end by 5 bases, with 11 bases between. The CDR3 region is CASSLDTGTGELFF. In nucleotides, the CDR3 is TGCGCCAGCAGCCTCGATACTGGGACCGGGGAGCTGTTTTTT.

The V and J genes are TRBV11-1 and TRBJ2-5; 12 bases line up with TRBD2. V gave up 5 bases and J gave up 6 bases; unmatched junction bases: 13. CDR3 length: 17 residues. Looked up from germline, CDR1 is SGHAT and CDR2 is FQDESV (reference sequence). The CDR3 loop is CASSVTGTSGLQKTQYF. In DNA form, the CDR3 reads TGTGCCAGCAGCGTTACCGGGACTAGCGGGCTTCAAAAGACCCAGTACTTC.

The V gene is TRBV7-6, the J gene TRBJ1-2; the D is unclear. Germline V gene sequence: CDR1 SGHVS, CDR2 FNYEAQ. CDR3 length: 13 residues. V was shortened by 3 bases and J by 6 bases, with 11 bases between the two germline ends. The CDR3 DNA is TGTGCCAGCAGCTTCGGGGAGGTGGATGGCTACACCTTC. This translates into CASSFGEVDGYTF.

The chain uses TRBV9 and TRBJ1-1; D gene ambiguous. V was trimmed by 0 bases and J by 2 bases, leaving 5 bases between them. The length of the CDR3 is 13 residues. Germline CDR1 and CDR2: SGDLS and YYNGEE. The CDR3 spells CASSVEINTEAFF. CDR3 bases: TGTGCCAGCAGCGTAGAGATTAACACTGAAGCTTTCTTT.

The chain links TRBV7-6 to TRBJ1-1; D is ambiguous. Germline V lookup: CDR1 SGHVS, CDR2 FNYEAQ. This CDR3 contains 13 residues. The V end lost 1 base, the J end lost 6 bases, and 9 bases lay between the germline ends. CDR3 amino acids: CASSLDLESEAFF. The CDR3 DNA reads TGTGCCAGCAGCTTAGATTTGGAATCTGAAGCTTTCTTT.

This clone was observed a handful of times. Other nucleotide sequences in the sample specify the same CDR3. V and J are TRBV9 and TRBJ1-6; the D is unclear. The V gene's germline CDR1 is SGDLS and CDR2 YYNGEE. V was pared by 4 bases and J by 5 bases, with 10 bases between. The CDR3 is 14 amino acids. DNA for the CDR3: TGTGCCAGCAGCCCGACCGGCGATAATTCACCCCTCCACTTT. Residues: CASSPTGDNSPLHF.

The rearrangement joins TRBV5-4 to TRBJ2-7; 7 bases are a match to TRBD1. Germline values: CDR1 SGHNT, CDR2 YYREEE (reference sequence). With V trimmed by 1 base and J by 0 bases, 7 bases remained unmatched. The CDR3 sequence is 16 residues long. The CDR3 is CASSLQGDIPSYEQYF. CDR3 sequence (DNA): TGTGCCAGCAGCTTGCAGGGGGATATCCCCTCCTACGAGCAGTACTTC.

The rearrangement joins TRBV5-1 to TRBJ1-1, with a possible D match to TRBD1 (5 bases). The CDR3 runs 17 residues. V shed 3 bases and J shed 1 base, with 19 bases lying between them. CDR1 and CDR2 from the germline V gene are SGHRS and YFSETQ. The CDR3 spells CASSSLPGRTTNTEAFF. For the CDR3, the DNA is TGCGCCAGCAGCTCTCTTCCGGGACGGACCACGAACACTGAAGCTTTCTTT.